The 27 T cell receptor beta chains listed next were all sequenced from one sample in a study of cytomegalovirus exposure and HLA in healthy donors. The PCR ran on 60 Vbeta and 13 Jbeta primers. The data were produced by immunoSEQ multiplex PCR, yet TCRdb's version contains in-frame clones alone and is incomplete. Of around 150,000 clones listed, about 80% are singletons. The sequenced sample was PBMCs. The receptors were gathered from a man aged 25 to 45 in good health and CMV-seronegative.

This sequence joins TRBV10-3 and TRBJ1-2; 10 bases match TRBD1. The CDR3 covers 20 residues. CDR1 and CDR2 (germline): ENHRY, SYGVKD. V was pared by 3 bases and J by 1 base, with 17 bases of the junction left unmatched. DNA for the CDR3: TGTGCCATCAGTGACCCAACGGGACAGGGGATACATTCAATTAACTATGGCTACACCTTC. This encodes CAISDPTGQGIHSINYGYTF.

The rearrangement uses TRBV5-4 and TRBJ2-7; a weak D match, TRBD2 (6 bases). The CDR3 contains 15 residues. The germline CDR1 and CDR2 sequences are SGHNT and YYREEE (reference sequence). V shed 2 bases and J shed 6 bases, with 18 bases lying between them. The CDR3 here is CASSFLLREASEQYF. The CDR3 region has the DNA TGTGCCAGCAGCTTTTTGTTGCGGGAAGCCTCCGAGCAGTACTTC.

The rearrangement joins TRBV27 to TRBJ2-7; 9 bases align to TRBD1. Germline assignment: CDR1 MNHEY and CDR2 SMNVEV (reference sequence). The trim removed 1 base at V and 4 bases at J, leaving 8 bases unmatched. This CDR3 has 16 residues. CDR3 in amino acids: CASSLWGQGLMYEQYF. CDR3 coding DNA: TGTGCCAGCAGTTTATGGGGACAGGGTCTCATGTACGAGCAGTACTTC.

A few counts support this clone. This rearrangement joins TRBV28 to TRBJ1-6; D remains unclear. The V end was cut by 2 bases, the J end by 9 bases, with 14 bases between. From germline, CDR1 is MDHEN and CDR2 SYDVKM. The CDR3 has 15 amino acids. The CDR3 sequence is CASSLSISGTSPLHF. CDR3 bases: TGTGCCAGCAGTTTAAGCATCTCCGGTACTTCACCCCTCCACTTT.

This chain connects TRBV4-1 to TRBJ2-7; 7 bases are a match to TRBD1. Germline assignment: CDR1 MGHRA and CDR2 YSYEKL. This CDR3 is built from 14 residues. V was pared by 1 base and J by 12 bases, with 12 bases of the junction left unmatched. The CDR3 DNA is TGCGCCAGCAGCCAAGGCAACAGGGGACCCCCCGCGTACTTC. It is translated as CASSQGNRGPPAYF.

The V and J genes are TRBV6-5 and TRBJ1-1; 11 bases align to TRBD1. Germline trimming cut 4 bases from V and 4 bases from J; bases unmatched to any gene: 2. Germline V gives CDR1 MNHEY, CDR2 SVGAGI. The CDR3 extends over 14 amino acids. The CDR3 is CASSSGTGGTEAFF. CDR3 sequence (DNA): TGTGCCAGCAGTTCCGGGACAGGGGGCACTGAAGCTTTCTTT.

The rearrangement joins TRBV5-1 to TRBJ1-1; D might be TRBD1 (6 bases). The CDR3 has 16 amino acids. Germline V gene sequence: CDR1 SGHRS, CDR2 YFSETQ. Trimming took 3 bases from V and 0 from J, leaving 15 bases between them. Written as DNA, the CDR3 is TGCGCCAGCAGCTGGCGGGGGGCACGGATGAACACTGAAGCTTTCTTT. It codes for CASSWRGARMNTEAFF.

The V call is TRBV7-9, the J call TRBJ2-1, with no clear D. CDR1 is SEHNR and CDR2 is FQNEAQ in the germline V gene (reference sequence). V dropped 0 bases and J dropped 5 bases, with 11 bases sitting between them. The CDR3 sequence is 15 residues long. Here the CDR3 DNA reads TGTGCCAGCAGCTTAGCCCATTTGGGCAACAATGAGCAGTTCTTC. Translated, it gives CASSLAHLGNNEQFF.

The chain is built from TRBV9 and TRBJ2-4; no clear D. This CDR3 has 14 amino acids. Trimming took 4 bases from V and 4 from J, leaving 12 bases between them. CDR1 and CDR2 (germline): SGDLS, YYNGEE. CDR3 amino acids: CASSSPRHKNIQYF. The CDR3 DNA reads TGTGCCAGCAGCAGTCCGAGACATAAAAACATTCAGTACTTC. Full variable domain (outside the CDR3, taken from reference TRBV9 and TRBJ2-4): DSGVTQTPKHLITATGQRVTLRCSPRSGDLSVYWYQQSLDQGLQFLIQYYNGEERAKGNILERFSAQQFPDLHSELNLSSLELGDSALYFCASSSPRHKNIQYFGAGTRLSVL.

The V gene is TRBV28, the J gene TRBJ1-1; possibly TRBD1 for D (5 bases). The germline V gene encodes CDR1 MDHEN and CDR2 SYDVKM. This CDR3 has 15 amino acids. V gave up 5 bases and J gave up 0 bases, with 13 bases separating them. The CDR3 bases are TGTGCCAGCAGTCTCTCGGGGGGATTGAACACTGAAGCTTTCTTT. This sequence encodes CASSLSGGLNTEAFF.

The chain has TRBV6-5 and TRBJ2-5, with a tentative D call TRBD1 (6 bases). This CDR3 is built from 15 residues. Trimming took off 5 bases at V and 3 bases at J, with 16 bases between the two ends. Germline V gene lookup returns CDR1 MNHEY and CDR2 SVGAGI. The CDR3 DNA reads TGTGCCAGCAGTCCCCTTCCGGGACATAAAGAGACCCAGTACTTC. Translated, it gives CASSPLPGHKETQYF.

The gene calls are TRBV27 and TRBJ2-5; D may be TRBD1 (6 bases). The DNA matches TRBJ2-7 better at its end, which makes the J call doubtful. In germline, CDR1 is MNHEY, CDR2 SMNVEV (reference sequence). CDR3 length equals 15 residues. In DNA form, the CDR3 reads TGTGCCAGCAGCCTATTAGGGGACACCTCCTACGAGCAGTACTTC. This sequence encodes CASSLLGDTSYEQYF.

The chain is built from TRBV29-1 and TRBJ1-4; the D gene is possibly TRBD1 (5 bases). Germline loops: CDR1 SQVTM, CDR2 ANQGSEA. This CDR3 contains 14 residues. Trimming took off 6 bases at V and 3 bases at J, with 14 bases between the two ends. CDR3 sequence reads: CSVGLGASNEKLFF. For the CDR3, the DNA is TGCAGCGTAGGTCTAGGGGCCTCTAATGAAAAACTGTTTTTT.

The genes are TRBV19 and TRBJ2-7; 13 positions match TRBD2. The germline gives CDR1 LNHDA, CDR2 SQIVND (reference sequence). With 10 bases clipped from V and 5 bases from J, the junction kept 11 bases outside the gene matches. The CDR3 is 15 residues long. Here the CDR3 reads CATTTGLAGVNEQYF. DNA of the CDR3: TGTGCCACCACGACCGGACTAGCGGGAGTGAACGAGCAGTACTTC.

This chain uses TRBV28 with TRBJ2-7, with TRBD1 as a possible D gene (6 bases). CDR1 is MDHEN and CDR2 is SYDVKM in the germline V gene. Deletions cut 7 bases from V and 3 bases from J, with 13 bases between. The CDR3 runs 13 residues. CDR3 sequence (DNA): TGTGCCAGCACGAGGGAACAGGGCTACGAGCAGTACTTC. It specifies CASTREQGYEQYF.

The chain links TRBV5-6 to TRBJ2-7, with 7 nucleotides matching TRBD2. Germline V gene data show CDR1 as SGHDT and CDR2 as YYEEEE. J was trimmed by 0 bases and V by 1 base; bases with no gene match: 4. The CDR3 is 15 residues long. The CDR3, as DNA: TGTGCCAGCAGCTTGCAACTAGCGCCCTCCTACGAGCAGTACTTC. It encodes CASSLQLAPSYEQYF.

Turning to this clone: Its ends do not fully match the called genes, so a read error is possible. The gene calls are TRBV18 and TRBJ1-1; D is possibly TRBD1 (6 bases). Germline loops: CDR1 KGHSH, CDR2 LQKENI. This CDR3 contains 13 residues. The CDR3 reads CASSPTNRALALF. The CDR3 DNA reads TGTGCCAGCTCACCCACCAACAGGGCTCTTGCTCTCTTT.

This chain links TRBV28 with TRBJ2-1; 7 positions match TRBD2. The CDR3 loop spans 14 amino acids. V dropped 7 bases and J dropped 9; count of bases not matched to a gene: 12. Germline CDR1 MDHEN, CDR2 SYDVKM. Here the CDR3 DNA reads TGTGCCAGCATGGGCAAGGGGACTATCGGTGAGCAGTTCTTC. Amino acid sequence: CASMGKGTIGEQFF.

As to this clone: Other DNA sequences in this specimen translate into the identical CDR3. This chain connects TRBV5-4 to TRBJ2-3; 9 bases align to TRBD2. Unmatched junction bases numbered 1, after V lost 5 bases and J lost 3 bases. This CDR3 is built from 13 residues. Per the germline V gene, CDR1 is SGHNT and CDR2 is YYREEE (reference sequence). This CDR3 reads CASSLAGTDTQYF. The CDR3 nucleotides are TGTGCCAGCAGTCTAGCGGGAACAGATACGCAGTATTTT. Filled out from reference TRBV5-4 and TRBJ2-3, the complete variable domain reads ETGVTQSPTHLIKTRGQQVTLRCSSQSGHNTVSWYQQALGQGPQFIFQYYREEENGRGNFPPRFSGLQFPNYSSELNVNALELDDSALYLCASSLAGTDTQYFGPGTRLTVL.

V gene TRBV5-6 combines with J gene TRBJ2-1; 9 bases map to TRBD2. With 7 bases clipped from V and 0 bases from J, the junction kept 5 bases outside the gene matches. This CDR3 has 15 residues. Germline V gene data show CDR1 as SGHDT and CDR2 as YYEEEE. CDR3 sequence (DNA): TGTGCCAGCCATCTAGCGGGGAGCTCCTACAATGAGCAGTTCTTC. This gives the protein CASHLAGSSYNEQFF.

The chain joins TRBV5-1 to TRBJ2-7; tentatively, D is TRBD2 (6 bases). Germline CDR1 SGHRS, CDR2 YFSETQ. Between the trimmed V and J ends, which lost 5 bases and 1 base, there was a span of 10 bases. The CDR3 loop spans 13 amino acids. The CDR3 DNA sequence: TGCGCCAGCAGGTTCGGGGGATCCTACGAGCAGTACTTC. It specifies CASRFGGSYEQYF.

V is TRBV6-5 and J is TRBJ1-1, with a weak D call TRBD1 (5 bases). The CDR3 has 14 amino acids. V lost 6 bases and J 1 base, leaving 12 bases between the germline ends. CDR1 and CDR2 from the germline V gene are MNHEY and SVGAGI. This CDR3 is CASSETVGNTEAFF. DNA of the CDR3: TGTGCCAGCAGCGAGACAGTGGGGAACACTGAAGCTTTCTTT.

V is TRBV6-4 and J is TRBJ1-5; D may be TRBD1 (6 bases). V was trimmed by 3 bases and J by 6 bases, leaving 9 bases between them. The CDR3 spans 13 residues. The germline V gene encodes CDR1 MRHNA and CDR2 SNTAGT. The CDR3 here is CASSEQGGQPQHF. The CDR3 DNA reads TGTGCCAGCAGTGAGCAAGGGGGTCAGCCCCAGCATTTT.

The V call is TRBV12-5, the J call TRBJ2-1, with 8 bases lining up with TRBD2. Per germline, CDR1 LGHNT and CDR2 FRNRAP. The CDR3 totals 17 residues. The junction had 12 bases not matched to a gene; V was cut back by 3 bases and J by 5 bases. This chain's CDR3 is CASGFLAAGVLNNEQFF. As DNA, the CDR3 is TGTGCTAGTGGTTTCTTGGCAGCGGGAGTCTTAAACAATGAGCAGTTCTTC.

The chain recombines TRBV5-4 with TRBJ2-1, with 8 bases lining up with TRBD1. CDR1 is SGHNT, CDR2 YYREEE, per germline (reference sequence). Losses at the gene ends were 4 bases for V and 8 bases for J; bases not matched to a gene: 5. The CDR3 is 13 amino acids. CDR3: CASSTTGVDEQFF. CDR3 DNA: TGTGCCAGCAGCACGACAGGGGTGGATGAGCAGTTCTTC.

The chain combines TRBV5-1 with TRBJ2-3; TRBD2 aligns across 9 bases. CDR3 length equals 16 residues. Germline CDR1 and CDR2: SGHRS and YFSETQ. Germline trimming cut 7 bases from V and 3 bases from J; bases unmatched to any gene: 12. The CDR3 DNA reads TGCGCCAGCGGCGGGGGTGCGGGAGGGAATACAGATACGCAGTATTTT. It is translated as CASGGGAGGNTDTQYF.

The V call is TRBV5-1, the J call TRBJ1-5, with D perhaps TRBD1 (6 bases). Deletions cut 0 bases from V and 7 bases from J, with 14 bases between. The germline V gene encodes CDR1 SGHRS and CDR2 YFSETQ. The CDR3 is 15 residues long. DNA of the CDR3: TGCGCCAGCAGCTTGGCCGGGGGGCTCGGGCAGCCCCAGCATTTT. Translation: CASSLAGGLGQPQHF.